The clone carrying this T cell receptor beta chain was seen once. Antigen: not known. This CDR3 is also generated by other DNA sequences in the sample. The data were obtained in a study of a mutant IDH1 vaccine in newly diagnosed glioma. Study-wide background: Mean patient age was around 40 years; about 60% were male and approximately 40% female. Receipt of radiotherapy, temozolomide, or both preceded the study, and most received both.

Germline assignment: CDR1 SNHLY and CDR2 FYNNEI. The ends were cut back, 6 bases at V and 4 bases at J, with 16 bases in the middle. The CDR3 spans 14 residues. Clones were read by immunoSEQ multiplex PCR, and TCRdb kept only the in-frame ones, dropping some. The sample yields about 94,000 clones, roughly 91% seen once. Time point denoted: week 47, end of study. Vaccinated patients received 300 ug of mutant IDH1 20-mer peptide per dose, with topical imiquimod. The receptor was isolated from a woman aged 45-65 years with glioma. The source material was PBMCs, sampled from a glioma patient whose treatment included an IDH1 peptide vaccine. The chain combines TRBV2 with TRBJ2-7; D call uncertain. The CDR3 sequence is CASREIPRVYEQYF. The CDR3, as DNA: TGTGCCAGCAGAGAAATTCCGCGTGTATACGAGCAGTACTTC.